The 13 T cell receptor beta chains in this list originate from one sample, sequenced in a study of blood T cell repertoires in COVID-19. Data came from immunoSEQ multiplex PCR; TCRdb stores just in-frame clones and leaves some out. The sample carries more than 150,000 clones, over 90% recorded once. The specimen sequenced was peripheral blood. The receptors come from a man in his fifties with acute or convalescent COVID-19.

V and J are TRBV7-9 and TRBJ2-5; a possible D gene is TRBD1 (7 bases). CDR3 length: 15 amino acids. The germline gives CDR1 SEHNR, CDR2 FQNEAQ (reference sequence). The V and J ends lost 5 bases and 3 bases respectively, with 16 bases between them. CDR3 sequence: CASSEQDREEETQYF. The CDR3, as DNA: TGTGCCAGCAGCGAGCAAGACAGGGAGGAAGAGACCCAGTACTTC. Drawing the rest from reference TRBV7-9 and TRBJ2-5, the complete variable domain is DTGVSQNPRHKITKRGQNVTFRCDPISEHNRLYWYRQTLGQGPEFLTYFQNEAQLEKSRLLSDRFSAERPKGSFSTLEIQRTEQGDSAMYLCASSEQDREEETQYFGPGTRLLVL.

The chain couples TRBV4-1 to TRBJ1-2; D remains ambiguous. Trimming removed 0 bases from V and 4 bases from J, with 9 bases in between. The CDR3 totals 14 residues. Germline loops: CDR1 MGHRA, CDR2 YSYEKL. The CDR3 DNA sequence: TGCGCCAGCAGCCAAGATGACCGGGGCTATGGCTACACCTTC. It is translated as CASSQDDRGYGYTF.

The chain carries TRBV27 and TRBJ2-7, with 7 bases aligning to TRBD2. The germline V gene has CDR1 MNHEY and CDR2 SMNVEV (reference sequence). The CDR3 has 15 amino acids. V was clipped by 2 bases and J by 2 bases; unmatched bases: 6. The CDR3 reads CASSLGGTIPYEQYF. The CDR3 DNA reads as TGTGCCAGCAGTTTAGGCGGGACTATCCCCTACGAGCAGTACTTC.

The genes are TRBV30 and TRBJ2-1, with D maybe TRBD2 (6 bases). The CDR3 contains 14 residues. CDR1 is GTSNPN and CDR2 is SVGIG in the germline V gene (reference sequence). Trimming took 1 base from V and 2 from J, leaving 9 bases between them. The CDR3 bases are TGTGCCTGGAGTGGGCGGGGAACCTACAATGAGCAGTTCTTC. Encoded protein: CAWSGRGTYNEQFF.

This chain connects TRBV18 to TRBJ2-3; D is possibly TRBD1 (6 bases). The germline V gene has CDR1 KGHSH and CDR2 LQKENI. The CDR3 consists of 14 residues. The V end lost 4 bases, the J end lost 1 base, and 9 bases lay between the germline ends. This chain's CDR3 is CASSQGDGTDTQYF. DNA for the CDR3: TGTGCCAGCTCACAGGGGGACGGCACAGATACGCAGTATTTT.

The V gene is TRBV19, the J gene TRBJ1-5, with TRBD1 as a possible D gene (6 bases). Trimming pared 5 bases from V and 3 bases from J, leaving 14 bases between. Germline V gene lookup returns CDR1 LNHDA and CDR2 SQIVND (reference sequence). The length of the CDR3 is 15 residues. The CDR3 reads CASSSQTGTNQPQHF. In DNA form, the CDR3 reads TGTGCCAGTAGTTCACAGACAGGAACCAATCAGCCCCAGCATTTT.

As to this clone: The sample contains more than one DNA sequence encoding this CDR3. The V and J genes are TRBV18 and TRBJ2-3; D remains ambiguous. The V end was cut by 3 bases, the J end by 3 bases, with 7 bases between. The CDR3 sequence is 13 residues long. Germline loops: CDR1 KGHSH, CDR2 LQKENI. Here the CDR3 reads CASSPSLTDTQYF. The CDR3 DNA follows: TGTGCCAGCTCACCTTCCCTAACAGATACGCAGTATTTT.

V usage is TRBV11-2 and J usage is TRBJ2-2, with 7 bases matching TRBD2. The CDR3 has 17 residues. With V trimmed by 5 bases and J by 3 bases, 12 bases remained unmatched. Germline loops: CDR1 SGHAT, CDR2 FQNNGV. The DNA of the CDR3 is TGTGCCAGCAGCAAGCGGAGACTAGCAGGTGACACCGGGGAGCTGTTTTTT. It specifies CASSKRRLAGDTGELFF.

The chain carries TRBV10-2 and TRBJ1-1; 7 bases fit TRBD1. The CDR3 length is 16 residues. Unmatched junction bases numbered 14, after V lost 6 bases and J lost 4 bases. Per the germline V gene, CDR1 is WSHSY and CDR2 is SAAADI. CDR3 region: CASRDPLRQGSTEAFF. The CDR3 bases are TGCGCCAGCAGGGACCCCCTGAGACAGGGTTCCACTGAAGCTTTCTTT.

This chain links TRBV24-1 with TRBJ2-5; 8 bases match TRBD2. The CDR3 spans 15 residues. V lost 5 bases to trimming and J lost 3 bases; unmatched junction nucleotides: 7. Germline CDR1 KGHDR, CDR2 SFDVKD. The CDR3 region has the DNA TGTGCCACCAGTGGGGAAGGAGCGGGGGAAGAGACCCAGTACTTC. Translated: CATSGEGAGEETQYF.

The gene calls are TRBV4-2 and TRBJ1-2, with TRBD1 identical over 9 bases. The V gene's germline CDR1 is LGHNA and CDR2 YNFKEQ. This CDR3 has 17 amino acids. The trim removed 0 bases at V and 5 bases at J, leaving 10 bases unmatched. The CDR3: CASSQDYRGQGFYGYTF. Here the CDR3 DNA reads TGTGCCAGCAGCCAAGATTATAGGGGACAGGGTTTTTATGGCTACACCTTC.

This clone showed up just a few times. The rearrangement links TRBV7-9 to TRBJ2-7, with a weak D call TRBD1 (6 bases). CDR1 is SEHNR and CDR2 is FQNEAQ in the germline V gene (reference sequence). The V end lost 6 bases, the J end lost 2 bases, and 17 bases lay between the germline ends. The CDR3 extends over 15 amino acids. CDR3 sequence (DNA): TGTGCCAGCAGTTCGTCGACAGGAATTACCTACGAGCAGTACTTC. This translates into CASSSSTGITYEQYF. Full variable domain (outside the CDR3, taken from reference TRBV7-9 and TRBJ2-7): DTGVSQNPRHKITKRGQNVTFRCDPISEHNRLYWYRQTLGQGPEFLTYFQNEAQLEKSRLLSDRFSAERPKGSFSTLEIQRTEQGDSAMYLCASSSSTGITYEQYFGPGTRLTVT.

V and J are TRBV10-2 and TRBJ2-1, with 11 bases identical to TRBD2. CDR3 length equals 17 residues. CDR1 WSHSY and CDR2 SAAADI come from the germline V gene. V lost 8 bases to trimming and J lost 8 bases; unmatched junction nucleotides: 17. The CDR3 DNA reads as TGCGCCAGCGCTAGCGGGAGGCCTCGAAAGAGGGTCGATGAGCAGTTCTTC. Its translation is CASASGRPRKRVDEQFF.